The source of this T cell receptor (beta chain) is a study of pediatric ulcerative colitis. Study as a whole: Ulcerative colitis patients had pancolitis or left-sided colitis, with confirming histology.

The repertoire was sequenced with immunoSEQ multiplex PCR; TCRdb's copy has only in-frame clones and lacks some. The sample records approximately 30,000 clones, around 82% being singletons. General study results and limits: Ulcerative colitis patients shared more blood-rectal clones than controls. All ulcerative colitis patients, but no controls, carried a couple of rectal clonotypes.

This clone was counted a single time. The antigen is unknown. Germline lookup yields CDR1 SEHNR and CDR2 FQNEAQ (reference sequence). The ends were cut back, 1 base at V and 3 bases at J, with 10 bases in the middle. CDR3 length equals 14 residues. This TCR derives from a boy aged 5-17 years with severe ulcerative colitis. The chain joins TRBV7-9 to TRBJ2-7; no reliable D call. The sample was blood. The CDR3 nucleotides read TGTGCCAGCAGCTTAGTAGGGAATATCTACGAGCAGTACTTC. Amino acids: CASSLVGNIYEQYF.